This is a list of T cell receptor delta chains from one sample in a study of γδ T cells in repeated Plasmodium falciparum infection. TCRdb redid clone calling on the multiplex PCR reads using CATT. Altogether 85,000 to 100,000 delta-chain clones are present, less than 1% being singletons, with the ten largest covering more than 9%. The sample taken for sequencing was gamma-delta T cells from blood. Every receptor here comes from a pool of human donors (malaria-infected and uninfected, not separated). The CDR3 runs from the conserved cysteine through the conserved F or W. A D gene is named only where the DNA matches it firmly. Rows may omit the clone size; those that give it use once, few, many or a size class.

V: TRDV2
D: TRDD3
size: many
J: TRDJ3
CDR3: CACDTSGGSISGSSWDTRQMFF
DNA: TGTGCCTGTGACACTTCAGGGGGATCTATATCTGGAAGCTCCTGGGACACCCGACAGATGTTTTTC

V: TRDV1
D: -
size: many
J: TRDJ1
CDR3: CALGELRRYTDKLIF
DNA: TGTGCTCTTGGGGAACTACGACGTTACACCGATAAACTCATCTTT

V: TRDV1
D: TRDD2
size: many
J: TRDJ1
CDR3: CALGEHHFLRTETDKLIF
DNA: TGTGCTCTTGGGGAACACCACTTCCTAAGAACCGAGACCGATAAACTCATCTTT

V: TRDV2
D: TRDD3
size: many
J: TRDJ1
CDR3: CACVVLGDSPDKLIF
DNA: TGTGCCTGTGTCGTACTGGGGGATAGCCCCGATAAACTCATCTTT

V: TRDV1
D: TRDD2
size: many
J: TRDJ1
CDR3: CALGESPSFSRFCTLADKLIF
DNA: TGTGCTCTTGGGGAATCCCCTTCCTTTAGCCGTTTTTGTACACTGGCCGATAAACTCATCTTT

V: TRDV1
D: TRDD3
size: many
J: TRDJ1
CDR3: CALGVPISRTGGHCCDKLIF
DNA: TGTGCTCTTGGGGTCCCCATTTCCCGTACTGGGGGCCACTGCTGCGATAAACTCATCTTT

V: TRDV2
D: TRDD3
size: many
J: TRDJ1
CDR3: CACDTGRGYDDKLIF
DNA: TGTGCCTGTGACACCGGGAGGGGATATGACGATAAACTCATCTTT

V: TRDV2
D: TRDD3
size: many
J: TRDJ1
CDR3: CACDGLIGPSFTGGYRTTDKLIF
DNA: TGTGCCTGTGACGGGTTAATCGGGCCCTCCTTTACTGGGGGATACCGTACCACCGATAAACTCATCTTT

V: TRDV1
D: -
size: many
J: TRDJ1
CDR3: CALGEQRLGDKLIF
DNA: TGTGCTCTTGGGGAACAACGGCTGGGGGATAAACTCATCTTT

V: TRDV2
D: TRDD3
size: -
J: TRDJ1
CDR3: CACDKLQGDTGYTDKLIF
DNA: TGTGCCTGTGACAAACTACAGGGGGATACAGGGTACACCGATAAACTCATCTTT

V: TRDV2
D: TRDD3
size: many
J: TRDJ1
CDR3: CACDMVLGDTRSSDKLIF
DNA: TGTGCCTGTGACATGGTACTGGGGGATACGCGATCCTCGGATAAACTCATCTTT

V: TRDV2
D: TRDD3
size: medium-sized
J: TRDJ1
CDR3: CACDTRPDLGGYTDKLIF
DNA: TGTGCCTGTGACACTCGTCCGGATCTGGGGGGCTACACCGATAAACTCATCTTT

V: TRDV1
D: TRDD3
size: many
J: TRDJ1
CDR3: CALGDVRVSFAGYWGYTDKLIF
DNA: TGTGCTCTTGGGGATGTCCGGGTTAGTTTTGCCGGTTACTGGGGATACACCGATAAACTCATCTTT

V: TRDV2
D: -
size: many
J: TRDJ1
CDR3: CACDTVSASDKLIF
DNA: TGTGCCTGTGACACCGTCAGTGCTTCCGATAAACTCATCTTT

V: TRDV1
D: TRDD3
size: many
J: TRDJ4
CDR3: CAPGGLLELGDMKGPLIF
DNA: TGTGCTCCTGGGGGCTTACTCGAACTGGGGGATATGAAGGGACCCCTGATCTTT

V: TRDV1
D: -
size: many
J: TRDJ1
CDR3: CALLTRAYTDKLIF
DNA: TGTGCTCTCTTAACTCGCGCCTACACCGATAAACTCATCTTT

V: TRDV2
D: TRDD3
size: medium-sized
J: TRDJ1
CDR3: CACDTGYWGIRNTDKLIF
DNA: TGTGCCTGTGACACTGGGTACTGGGGGATACGGAACACCGATAAACTCATCTTT

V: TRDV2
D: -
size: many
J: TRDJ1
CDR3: CACDTVGDYTDKLIF
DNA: TGTGCCTGTGACACCGTTGGGGATTACACCGATAAACTCATCTTT

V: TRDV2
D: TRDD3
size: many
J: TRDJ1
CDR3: CACDHTYFASRPSELLGPPEKYTDKLIF
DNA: TGTGCCTGTGACCACACCTACTTTGCCTCGCGCCCGTCTGAACTACTGGGGCCCCCGGAAAAGTACACCGATAAACTCATCTTT

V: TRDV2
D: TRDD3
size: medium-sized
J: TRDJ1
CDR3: CACDTAWGISTDKLIF
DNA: TGTGCCTGTGACACCGCCTGGGGGATCAGCACCGATAAACTCATCTTT

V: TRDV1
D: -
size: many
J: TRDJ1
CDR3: CALGEDNSPMWDSEYTDKLIF
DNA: TGTGCTCTTGGGGAAGATAATTCGCCTATGTGGGATTCTGAGTACACCGATAAACTCATCTTT

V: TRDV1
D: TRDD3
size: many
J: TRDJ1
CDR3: CALGAQGSFVWGDTDKLIF
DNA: TGTGCTCTTGGGGCCCAGGGCTCCTTCGTCTGGGGGGATACCGATAAACTCATCTTT

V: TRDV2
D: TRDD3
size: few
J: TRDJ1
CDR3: CACDRCVLGDTYTDKLIF
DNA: TGTGCCTGTGACCGCTGCGTACTGGGGGATACCTACACCGACAAACTCATCTTT

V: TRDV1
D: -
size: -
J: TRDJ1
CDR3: CALGELIATGKKTDKLIF
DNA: TGTGCTCTTGGGGAACTAATTGCCACAGGGAAGAAGACCGATAAACTCATCTTT

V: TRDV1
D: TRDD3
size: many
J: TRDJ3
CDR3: CALGDGTGGTSWDTRQMFF
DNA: TGTGCTCTTGGGGACGGCACTGGGGGAACCTCCTGGGACACCCGACAGATGTTTTTC

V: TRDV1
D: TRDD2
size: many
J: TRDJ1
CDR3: CALGELGPSFYPYTDKLIF
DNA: TGTGCTCTTGGGGAACTAGGACCTTCCTTTTACCCTTACACCGATAAACTCATCTTT

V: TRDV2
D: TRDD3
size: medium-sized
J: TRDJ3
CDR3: CACDREFGGGYPSSWDTRQMFF
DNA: TGTGCCTGTGACAGAGAGTTTGGTGGGGGATACCCAAGCTCCTGGGACACCCGACAGATGTTTTTC

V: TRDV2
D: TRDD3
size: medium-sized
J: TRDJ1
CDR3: CACDAVGENTDKLIF
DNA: TGTGCCTGTGACGCCGTGGGGGAAAACACCGATAAACTCATCTTT

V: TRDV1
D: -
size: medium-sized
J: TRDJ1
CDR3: CALGEVFLPSTLGINSDKLIF
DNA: TGTGCTCTTGGGGAGGTATTCCTACCCTCAACGCTGGGGATCAATAGCGATAAACTCATCTTT

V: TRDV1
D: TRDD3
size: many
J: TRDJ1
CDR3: CALGESHPPVLGRVYTDKLIF
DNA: TGTGCTCTTGGGGAAAGTCATCCTCCTGTACTGGGGAGGGTCTACACCGATAAACTCATCTTT

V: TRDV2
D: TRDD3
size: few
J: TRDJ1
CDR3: CACDTGLGDTHTTAAQLIF
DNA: TGTGCCTGTGACACCGGACTGGGGGATACGCACACGACGGCAGCACAACTCATCTTT

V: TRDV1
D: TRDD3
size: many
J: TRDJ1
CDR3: CALGEGRDPSRTGGTDKLIF
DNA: TGTGCTCTTGGGGAAGGAAGGGATCCGAGCCGTACTGGGGGAACCGATAAACTCATCTTT

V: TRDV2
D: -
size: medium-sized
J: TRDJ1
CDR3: CACDTLSAGLYTDKLIF
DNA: TGTGCCTGTGACACCTTATCGGCGGGTTTGTACACCGATAAACTCATCTTT

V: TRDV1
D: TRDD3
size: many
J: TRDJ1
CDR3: CALGGRVARDTALIRELIF
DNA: TGTGCTCTTGGGGGAAGAGTAGCTAGGGATACAGCGCTTATCCGCGAACTCATCTTT

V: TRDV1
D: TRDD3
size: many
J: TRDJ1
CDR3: CALGELSGGYATDTDKLIF
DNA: TGTGCTCTTGGGGAACTATCTGGGGGATACGCGACTGACACCGATAAACTCATCTTT

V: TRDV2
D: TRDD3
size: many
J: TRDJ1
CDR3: CACDSRHGQLQLGDTAAGHADKLIF
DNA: TGTGCCTGTGACTCACGGCACGGTCAACTCCAACTGGGGGATACCGCCGCCGGTCATGCCGATAAACTCATCTTT

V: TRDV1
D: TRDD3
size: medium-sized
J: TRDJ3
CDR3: CALGETTFPWGIPTSWDTRQMFF
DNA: TGTGCTCTTGGGGAAACGACCTTCCCCTGGGGGATACCCACCTCCTGGGACACCCGACAGATGTTTTTC